Listed below are T cell receptor beta chains from one sample, sequenced in a study of blood T cells in healthy people across ages. Each CDR3 protein is one row after TCRdb ran MiXCR on the 5' RACE reads. The sample yields roughly 800,000 distinct CDR3 sequences, roughly 25% seen once. The data also belong to a second study, concerning T cells of mothers and their children.

The specimen sequenced was blood. The origin of the receptors is a boy aged 5-17 years in good health. Both conserved end residues are part of each CDR3. The D gene is left open where the match is weak. Clone size is shown for a subset of rows, as once, few, many or a class of expanded clone.

J | V | size | D | CDR3 | DNA
TRBJ2-3 | TRBV9 | few | - | CASSGPNTDTQYF | TGTGCCAGCAGCGGACCAAACACAGATACGCAGTATTTT
TRBJ2-7 | TRBV6-5 | - | - | CASTGSPKGEQYF | TGTGCCAGCACCGGGTCACCGAAGGGGGAGCAGTACTTC
TRBJ1-5 | TRBV28 | - | - | CASSQEHIGNQPQHF | TGTGCCAGCAGCCAGGAGCACATCGGCAATCAGCCCCAGCATTTT
TRBJ1-3 | TRBV7-7 | - | - | CASSRGSADSGNTIYF | TGTGCCAGCAGCCGAGGGAGCGCGGACTCTGGAAACACCATATATTTT
TRBJ2-7 | TRBV7-9 | few | - | CASSADMEQYF | TGTGCCAGCAGCGCGGACATGGAGCAGTACTTC
TRBJ2-1 | TRBV11-2 | - | TRBD2 | CASSRLDGGSRHNEQFF | TGTGCCAGCAGCCGCCTCGATGGCGGGAGTCGACACAATGAGCAGTTCTTC
TRBJ2-6 | TRBV5-6 | - | - | CASSNPRTVRGFSGANVLTF | TGTGCCAGCAGCAACCCCCGGACCGTTAGAGGGTTCTCTGGGGCCAACGTCCTGACTTTC
TRBJ2-7 | TRBV4-2 | - | TRBD2 | CASSQVVAGAFYEQYF | TGTGCCAGCAGCCAAGTGGTAGCGGGGGCCTTCTACGAGCAGTACTTC
TRBJ2-1 | TRBV18 | - | TRBD1 | CASSPSTGGDEQFF | TGTGCCAGCTCACCATCGACAGGGGGGGACGAGCAGTTCTTC
TRBJ2-7 | TRBV9 | - | - | CASSVGLGARPHEQYF | TGTGCCAGCAGCGTAGGGTTAGGGGCTCGTCCCCACGAGCAGTACTTC
TRBJ2-5 | TRBV20-1 | - | - | CSARVPGGTQYF | TGCAGTGCTAGAGTGCCCGGGGGGACCCAGTACTTC
TRBJ2-7 | TRBV28 | few | - | CASNGLHYEQYF | TGTGCCAGCAATGGCCTCCACTACGAGCAGTACTTC
TRBJ2-7 | TRBV20-1 | few | - | CSARRGSGSYEQYF | TGCAGTGCCAGAAGGGGATCAGGCTCCTACGAGCAGTACTTC
TRBJ1-4 | TRBV9 | - | - | CAKGVPINEKLFF | TGTGCCAAGGGGGTCCCCATTAATGAAAAACTGTTTTTT
TRBJ2-2 | TRBV6-5 | - | - | CASSYSRGSGELFF | TGTGCCAGCAGTTACTCTAGAGGGTCCGGGGAGCTGTTTTTT
TRBJ2-7 | TRBV10-2 | - | TRBD1 | CASSDGLGTDTYEQYF | TGCGCCAGCAGTGACGGTCTGGGGACAGACACCTACGAGCAGTACTTC
TRBJ1-2 | TRBV28 | - | - | CASSPPKAGVYGYTF | TGTGCCAGCAGTCCACCTAAGGCGGGGGTCTATGGCTACACCTTC
TRBJ1-5 | TRBV20-1 | - | TRBD1 | CSARSRGEGQPQHF | TGCAGTGCTAGAAGCAGGGGGGAGGGTCAGCCCCAGCATTTT
TRBJ1-2 | TRBV4-1 | - | - | CASSQPEGLGDFYYGYTF | TGCGCCAGCAGCCAACCCGAGGGACTTGGTGATTTTTACTATGGCTACACCTTC
TRBJ1-1 | TRBV5-1 | - | TRBD1 | CASSSGQANTEAFF | TGCGCCAGCAGCTCGGGACAGGCGAACACTGAAGCTTTCTTT
TRBJ2-3 | TRBV20-1 | few | - | CSARDIGSTQYF | TGCAGTGCTAGAGATATTGGGTCTACGCAGTATTTT
TRBJ2-7 | TRBV27 | few | TRBD2 | CASSLSGEGPSYEQYF | TGTGCCAGCAGTTTATCGGGGGAGGGGCCCTCCTACGAGCAGTACTTC
TRBJ2-5 | TRBV6-5 | - | TRBD2 | CASSSKTSGQETQYF | TGTGCCAGCAGTTCTAAGACTAGCGGACAAGAGACCCAGTACTTC
TRBJ1-5 | TRBV9 | - | - | CASSLAGGSRQPQHF | TGTGCCAGCAGCCTGGCTGGAGGGAGTCGTCAGCCCCAGCATTTT
TRBJ1-1 | TRBV6-5 | - | TRBD1 | CASSTTGTENTEAFF | TGTGCCAGCAGTACAACCGGGACAGAGAACACTGAAGCTTTCTTT
TRBJ2-6 | TRBV29-1 | - | - | CSVESGVGANVLTF | TGCAGCGTTGAATCAGGGGTAGGGGCCAACGTCCTGACTTTC
TRBJ2-7 | TRBV6-1 | - | - | CASGSGGRSSYEQYF | TGTGCCAGCGGCAGTGGGGGGCGGAGCTCCTACGAGCAGTACTTC
TRBJ2-3 | TRBV6-5 | - | - | CASSYSAPTDTQYF | TGTGCCAGCAGTTATTCCGCTCCCACAGATACGCAGTATTTT
TRBJ2-7 | TRBV12-3/TRBV12-4 | once | TRBD1 | CASSFWDRAYEQYF | TGTGCCAGCAGTTTCTGGGACAGGGCCTACGAGCAGTACTTC
TRBJ2-4 | TRBV12-3/TRBV12-4 | few | - | CASSLGAGNIQYF | TGTGCCAGCAGTTTAGGTGCAGGAAACATTCAGTACTTC
TRBJ2-1 | TRBV2 | - | TRBD2 | CASSRSSGGNNEQFF | TGTGCCAGCAGTCGCTCGAGCGGGGGAAACAATGAGCAGTTCTTC
TRBJ2-4 | TRBV5-1 | - | TRBD1 | CASSRDRGSFQYF | TGCGCCAGCAGCCGGGACAGGGGTAGTTTTCAGTACTTC
TRBJ1-5 | TRBV7-6 | few | TRBD1 | CASSSGTGNQPQHF | TGTGCCAGCAGCTCCGGGACAGGGAATCAGCCCCAGCATTTT
TRBJ2-7 | TRBV20-1 | - | TRBD1 | CSARGLNEQYF | TGCAGTGCCAGGGGGCTCAACGAGCAGTACTTC
TRBJ1-4 | TRBV2 | - | - | CASSEWGANEKLFF | TGTGCCAGCAGTGAATGGGGGGCGAATGAAAAACTGTTTTTT
TRBJ2-7 | TRBV20-1 | - | TRBD1 | CSASPRDSLTYEQYF | TGCAGTGCTAGTCCCCGGGACAGTCTTACCTACGAGCAGTACTTC
TRBJ2-1 | TRBV29-1 | few | TRBD2 | CSVVSGGADEQFF | TGCAGCGTTGTCAGCGGGGGGGCCGATGAGCAGTTCTTC
TRBJ2-1 | TRBV7-9 | few | - | CASSSQIRRYNEQFF | TGTGCCAGCAGCTCCCAAATACGCCGCTACAATGAGCAGTTCTTC
TRBJ1-2 | TRBV12-3/TRBV12-4 | few | - | CASSLSPATYGYTF | TGTGCCAGCAGTTTGTCACCAGCAACCTATGGCTACACCTTC
TRBJ2-3 | TRBV6-1 | few | TRBD2 | CASTRSGEGDTQYF | TGTGCCAGCACCAGAAGCGGGGAGGGAGATACGCAGTATTTT
TRBJ2-7 | TRBV29-1 | - | TRBD1 | CSVSPGQSYEQYF | TGCAGCGTGAGTCCGGGACAGTCCTACGAGCAGTACTTC
TRBJ2-7 | TRBV6-6 | - | - | CASSYDRLGEQYF | TGTGCCAGCAGTTACGACCGATTGGGCGAGCAGTACTTC
TRBJ1-4 | TRBV4-2 | few | - | CASSQEGVLATNEKLFF | TGTGCCAGCAGCCAAGAAGGAGTTCTCGCCACTAATGAAAAACTGTTTTTT
TRBJ1-3 | TRBV9 | - | - | CASSVAGISGNTIYF | TGTGCCAGCAGCGTCGCAGGGATCTCTGGAAACACCATATATTTT
TRBJ1-1 | TRBV3-1 | many | TRBD1 | CASSHFGTGGTEAFF | TGTGCCAGCAGCCATTTTGGGACAGGGGGCACTGAAGCTTTCTTT
TRBJ2-5 | TRBV6-5 | many | - | CASTSLQETQYF | TGTGCCAGCACGTCCCTCCAAGAGACCCAGTACTTC
TRBJ2-3 | TRBV20-1 | - | TRBD2 | CSGRGAGGFTDTQYF | TGCAGTGGCCGGGGAGCGGGGGGGTTCACAGATACGCAGTATTTT
TRBJ1-2 | TRBV9 | - | TRBD1 | CASSVGTGYGYTF | TGTGCCAGCAGCGTAGGGACAGGGTATGGCTACACCTTC
TRBJ2-7 | TRBV7-2 | - | TRBD2 | CASSVTTGTSAYYEQYF | TGTGCCAGCAGCGTGACCACCGGGACTAGCGCCTACTACGAGCAGTACTTC
TRBJ1-5 | TRBV5-1 | - | TRBD1 | CASSPGQGNNQPQHF | TGCGCCAGCAGCCCGGGACAGGGGAACAATCAGCCCCAGCATTTT
TRBJ1-5 | TRBV12-3/TRBV12-4 | - | - | CASSLQGRSTQHF | TGTGCCAGCAGTTTGCAGGGCCGTTCGACCCAGCATTTT
TRBJ2-7 | TRBV5-1 | few | - | CASSFNGGADEQYF | TGCGCCAGCAGCTTTAACGGGGGCGCGGACGAGCAGTACTTC